This T cell receptor beta chain is from a study of graft-versus-host responses after intestinal transplantation. Study context: After anti-thymocyte globulin induction, recipients took tacrolimus and steroids for 3 to 4 years.

Comments on this clone: What it recognizes is unknown.

Overall study findings and caveats: Declining HvG levels early post-transplant were linked to peak circulating GvH clone levels. Graft-versus-host to host-versus-graft clonal ratios in allografts were high in patients with graft-donor T cell macrochimerism. Ileal or blood samples showed some GvH clones first, and such clones were also found in recipient marrow.

J gave up 6 bases and V 4 bases, and 7 bases lay outside the gene matches. CDR1 SGHNT and CDR2 YYREEE come from the germline V gene (reference sequence). The CDR3 is 15 amino acids. The assay was immunoSEQ multiplex PCR, and TCRdb's table has in-frame clones only and misses some. This table holds tens of thousands of clones, 89% found once. The receptor's source is a human donor who received an intestinal transplant. The sample in question was unstimulated CD8+ T cells sorted from spleen or lymph node cells, obtained before intestinal transplant. The chain couples TRBV5-4 to TRBJ2-1; 10 bases map to TRBD1. The CDR3 spells CASSPTGTGVNEQFF. Written as DNA, the CDR3 is TGTGCCAGCAGCCCAACCGGGACAGGGGTCAATGAGCAGTTCTTC.